This TCR beta chain was observed in a study of T cell responses to AZD1222 COVID-19 vaccine. Notes on the study in general: Among those given AZD1222, only five to seven were seropositive at baseline.

Germline lookup yields CDR1 LNHDA and CDR2 SQIVND (reference sequence). Trimming took off 5 bases at V and 4 bases at J, with 18 bases between the two ends. This CDR3 has 15 residues. Data came from immunoSEQ multiplex PCR; TCRdb stores just in-frame clones and leaves some out. Of 150,000 to 200,000 clones in the sample, more than 85% were seen once. Worth noting for this clone: Its antigen remains unidentified.

The chain carries TRBV19 and TRBJ2-7; perhaps TRBD2 as D (5 bases). The source material was peripheral blood, sampled 28 days after the second AZD1222 dose. This sequence originates from an adult who received the AZD1222 COVID-19 vaccine. DNA for the CDR3: TGTGCCAGTAGTGTCCATACTAGTGTGGGTTACGAGCAGTACTTC. It yields the protein CASSVHTSVGYEQYF.